This section outlines one T cell receptor beta chain sequence together with its context. Antigen: not known. These data are taken from a study of OX40 agonist ivuxolimab in advanced cancers. Study-wide results and caveats: Partial responders treated at 0.1-3.0 mg/kg exhibited clonal expansion among the lowest measured.

The data were produced by immunoSEQ multiplex PCR, yet TCRdb's version contains in-frame clones alone and is incomplete. This table holds approximately 84,000 clones, roughly nine tenths found once. V lost 3 bases, J lost 5 bases, and 7 bases lay in between. This CDR3 has 12 residues. Germline CDR1 reads SGHTA; CDR2 reads FQGNSA. This sequence originates from an adult with an advanced solid tumor such as melanoma, head and neck, liver or kidney cancer. The sample was CD4+ or CD8+ T cells sorted from blood, taken in a trial of the OX40 agonist ivuxolimab. The chain recombines TRBV7-2 with TRBJ1-1, with D perhaps TRBD1 (5 bases). The CDR3 protein is CASSLHRTEAFF. The CDR3 region has the DNA TGTGCCAGCAGCTTGCACAGGACTGAAGCTTTCTTT.